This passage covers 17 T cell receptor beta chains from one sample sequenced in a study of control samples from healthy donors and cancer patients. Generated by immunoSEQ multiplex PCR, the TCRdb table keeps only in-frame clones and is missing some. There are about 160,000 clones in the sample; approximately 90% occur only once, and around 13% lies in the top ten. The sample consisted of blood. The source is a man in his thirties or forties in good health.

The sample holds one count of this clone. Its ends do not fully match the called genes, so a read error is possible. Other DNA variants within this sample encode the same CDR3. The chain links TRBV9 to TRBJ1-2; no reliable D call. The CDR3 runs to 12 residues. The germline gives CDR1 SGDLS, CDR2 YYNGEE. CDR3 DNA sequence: TGTGCCAGTAGCGGTCGCCCGGGAGGCTACACCTTC. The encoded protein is CASSGRPGGYTF.

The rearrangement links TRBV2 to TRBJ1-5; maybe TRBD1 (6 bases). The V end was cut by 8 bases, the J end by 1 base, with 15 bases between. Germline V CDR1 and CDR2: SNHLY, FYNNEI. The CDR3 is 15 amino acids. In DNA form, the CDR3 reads TGTGCCAGCTTTCGAGGGGGGGACAGCAATCAGCCCCAGCATTTT. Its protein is CASFRGGDSNQPQHF.

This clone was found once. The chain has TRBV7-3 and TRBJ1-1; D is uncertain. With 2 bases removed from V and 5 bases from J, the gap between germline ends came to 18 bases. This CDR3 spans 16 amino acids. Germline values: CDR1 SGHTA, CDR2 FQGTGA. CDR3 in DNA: TGTGCCAGCAGCTTATATGGCAGTAAGTATGGTACTGAAGCTTTCTTT. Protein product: CASSLYGSKYGTEAFF.

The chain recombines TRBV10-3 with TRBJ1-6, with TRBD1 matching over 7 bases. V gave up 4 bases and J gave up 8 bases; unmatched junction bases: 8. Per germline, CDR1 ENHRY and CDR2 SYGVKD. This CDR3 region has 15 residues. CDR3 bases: TGTGCCATCAGTGCAACCGGGACAGCCGATTCACCCCTCCACTTT. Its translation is CAISATGTADSPLHF.

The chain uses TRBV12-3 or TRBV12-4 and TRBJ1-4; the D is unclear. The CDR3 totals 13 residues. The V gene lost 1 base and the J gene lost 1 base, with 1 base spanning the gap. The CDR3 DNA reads TGTGCCAGCAGTTTAGAAACTAATGAAAAACTGTTTTTT. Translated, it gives CASSLETNEKLFF.

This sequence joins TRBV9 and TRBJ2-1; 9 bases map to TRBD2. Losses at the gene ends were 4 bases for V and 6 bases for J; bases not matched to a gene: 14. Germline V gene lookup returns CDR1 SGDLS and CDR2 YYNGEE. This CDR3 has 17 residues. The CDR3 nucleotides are TGTGCCAGCAGCCCCCACCCGCGGCGGGAGGGCCGCAATGAGCAGTTCTTC. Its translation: CASSPHPRREGRNEQFF.

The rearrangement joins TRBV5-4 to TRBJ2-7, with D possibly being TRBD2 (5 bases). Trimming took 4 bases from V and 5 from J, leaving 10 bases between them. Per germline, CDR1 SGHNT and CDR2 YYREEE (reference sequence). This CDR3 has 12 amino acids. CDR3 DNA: TGTGCCAGCAGCCCCGCCGGGAACGAGCAGTACTTC. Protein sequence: CASSPAGNEQYF. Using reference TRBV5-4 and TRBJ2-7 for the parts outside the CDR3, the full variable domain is ETGVTQSPTHLIKTRGQQVTLRCSSQSGHNTVSWYQQALGQGPQFIFQYYREEENGRGNFPPRFSGLQFPNYSSELNVNALELDDSALYLCASSPAGNEQYFGPGTRLTVT.

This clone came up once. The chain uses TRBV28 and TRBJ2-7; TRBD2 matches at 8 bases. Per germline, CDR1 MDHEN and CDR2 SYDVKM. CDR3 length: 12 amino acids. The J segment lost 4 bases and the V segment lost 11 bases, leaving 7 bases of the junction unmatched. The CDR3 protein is CAAQREPYEQYF. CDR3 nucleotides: TGTGCCGCCCAGCGGGAGCCATACGAGCAGTACTTC.

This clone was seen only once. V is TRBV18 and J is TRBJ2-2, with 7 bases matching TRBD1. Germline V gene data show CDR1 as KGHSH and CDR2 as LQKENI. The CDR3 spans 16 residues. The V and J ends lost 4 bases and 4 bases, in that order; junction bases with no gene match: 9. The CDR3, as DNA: TGTGCCAGCTCACAACTTGGGACAGTCTCCACCGGGGAGCTGTTTTTT. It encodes CASSQLGTVSTGELFF.

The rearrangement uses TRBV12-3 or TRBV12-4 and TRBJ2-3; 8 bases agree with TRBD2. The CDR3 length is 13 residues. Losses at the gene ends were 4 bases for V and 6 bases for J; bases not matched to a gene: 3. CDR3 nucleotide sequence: TGTGCCAGCAGTTGGACTAGCTACGATACGCAGTATTTT. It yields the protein CASSWTSYDTQYF.

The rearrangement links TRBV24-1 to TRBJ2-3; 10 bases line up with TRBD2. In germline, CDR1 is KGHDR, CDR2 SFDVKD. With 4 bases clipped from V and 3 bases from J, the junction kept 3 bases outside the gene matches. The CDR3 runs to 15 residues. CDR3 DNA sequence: TGTGCCACCAGTGACCTAGCGGGGGTAACAGATACGCAGTATTTT. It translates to CATSDLAGVTDTQYF.

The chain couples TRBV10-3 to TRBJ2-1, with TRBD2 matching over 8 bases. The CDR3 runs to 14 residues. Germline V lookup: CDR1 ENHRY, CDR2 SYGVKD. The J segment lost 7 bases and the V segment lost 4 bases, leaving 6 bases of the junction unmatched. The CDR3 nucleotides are TGTGCCATCAGTGTAAACGAGCGGGGGAATGAGCAGTTCTTC. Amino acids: CAISVNERGNEQFF.

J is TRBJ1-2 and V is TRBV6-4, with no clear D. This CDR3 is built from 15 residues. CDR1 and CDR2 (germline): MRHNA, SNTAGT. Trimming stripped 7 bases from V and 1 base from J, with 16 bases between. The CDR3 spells CASNPSGRINYGYTF. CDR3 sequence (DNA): TGTGCCAGCAATCCTTCCGGACGGATTAACTATGGCTACACCTTC.

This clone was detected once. The CDR3 DNA sequence: TGTGCCACCAGTGAGCGGACAGGGGATGGCTACACCTTC. Its translation: CATSERTGDGYTF. The V call is TRBV24-1, the J call TRBJ1-2; 9 bases are shared with TRBD1. Germline V CDR1 and CDR2: KGHDR, SFDVKD. CDR3 length equals 13 residues. With V trimmed by 4 bases and J by 6 bases, 2 bases remained unmatched.

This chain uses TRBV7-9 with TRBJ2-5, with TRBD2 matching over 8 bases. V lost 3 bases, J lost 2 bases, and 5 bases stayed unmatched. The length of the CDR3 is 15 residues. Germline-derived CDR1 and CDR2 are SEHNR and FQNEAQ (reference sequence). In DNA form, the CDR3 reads TGTGCCAGCAGCTTCGGGGGGGCGCGGCAAGAGACCCAGTACTTC. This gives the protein CASSFGGARQETQYF.

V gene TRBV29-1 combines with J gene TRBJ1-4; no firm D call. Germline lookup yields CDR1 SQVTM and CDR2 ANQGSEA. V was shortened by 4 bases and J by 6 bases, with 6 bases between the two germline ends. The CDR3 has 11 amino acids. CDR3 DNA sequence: TGCAGCGTTGGTGGGGATGAAAAACTGTTTTTT. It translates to CSVGGDEKLFF.

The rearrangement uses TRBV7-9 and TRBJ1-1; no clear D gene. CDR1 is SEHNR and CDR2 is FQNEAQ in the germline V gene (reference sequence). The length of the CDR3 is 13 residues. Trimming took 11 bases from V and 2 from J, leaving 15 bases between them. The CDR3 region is CAREAVANTEAFF. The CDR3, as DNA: TGTGCCCGGGAGGCCGTTGCCAACACTGAAGCTTTCTTT. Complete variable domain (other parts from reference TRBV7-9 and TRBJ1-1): DTGVSQNPRHKITKRGQNVTFRCDPISEHNRLYWYRQTLGQGPEFLTYFQNEAQLEKSRLLSDRFSAERPKGSFSTLEIQRTEQGDSAMYLCAREAVANTEAFFGQGTRLTVV.